The clone carrying this T cell receptor beta chain appeared a single time. This record comes from a study of blood T cell repertoires in COVID-19. Study background: Italy, Spain and the United States were the sources of the convalescent and acute COVID-19 samples. Sources were T cells, B-cell-depleted T cells, or PBMCs; the material itself was cDNA or gDNA.

How the authors handled the data: Scientists estimated how many nucleated cells there were by amplifying reference gene primers. Clones were read by immunoSEQ multiplex PCR, and TCRdb kept only the in-frame ones, dropping some. From that table come the V and J calls and clone size; the DNA was used to work out D and trimming. Among 270,000 or so clones listed, less than 85% were seen once. This CDR3 contains 16 residues. Germline loops: CDR1 LNHDA, CDR2 SQIVND (reference sequence). Trimming cost V 5 bases and J 3 bases; bases outside gene matches: 12. J is TRBJ1-2 and V is TRBV19; 7 bases fit TRBD1. Sequencing input: peripheral blood. The receptor was isolated from a woman under 30 with acute or convalescent COVID-19. The DNA of the CDR3 is TGTGCCAGTAGTTACCCAGGGGGGATATTTGACTATGGCTACACCTTC. Translating it yields CASSYPGGIFDYGYTF.